This is a list of T cell receptor beta chains from one sample in a study of shared clonotypes between healthy human individuals. Profiling relied on immunoSEQ multiplex PCR, and the TCRdb table lists in-frame clones only, not all of them. The data show around 940,000 clones, less than 85% seen once. Sequencing was carried out using memory CD4+ T cells sorted from blood. The receptors were sampled from a man between 18 and 29 years old in good health. CDR3s include the opening cysteine and the closing phenylalanine or tryptophan. A D gene is named only where the DNA matches it firmly. Size is omitted from some rows. Given values are once, few, many or a class for expanded clones.

D gene: TRBD1
V gene: TRBV7-3
J gene: TRBJ1-5
clone size: NA
CDR3 protein: CASSLTGQGNQPQHF
CDR3 DNA: TGTGCCAGCAGCTTAACGGGACAGGGAAATCAGCCCCAGCATTTT

D gene: NA
V gene: TRBV6-6
J gene: TRBJ1-4
clone size: NA
CDR3 protein: CASTHGGHATNEKLFF
CDR3 DNA: TGTGCCAGCACCCACGGAGGACATGCAACTAATGAAAAACTGTTTTTT

D gene: TRBD1
V gene: TRBV4-3
J gene: TRBJ1-2
clone size: NA
CDR3 protein: CASSQETGGSYGYTF
CDR3 DNA: TGCGCCAGCAGCCAAGAAACAGGGGGCTCTTATGGCTACACCTTC

D gene: TRBD1
V gene: TRBV7-2
J gene: TRBJ2-6
clone size: NA
CDR3 protein: CASSPGGAGANVLTF
CDR3 DNA: TGTGCCAGCAGCCCAGGGGGTGCTGGGGCCAACGTCCTGACTTTC

D gene: NA
V gene: TRBV4-2
J gene: TRBJ2-1
clone size: NA
CDR3 protein: CASSQDWGLASSYNEQFF
CDR3 DNA: TGTGCCAGCAGCCAAGATTGGGGACTCGCCAGCTCCTACAATGAGCAGTTCTTC

D gene: NA
V gene: TRBV18
J gene: TRBJ2-7
clone size: NA
CDR3 protein: CASAQGSYEQYF
CDR3 DNA: TGTGCCAGCGCCCAGGGGTCCTACGAGCAGTACTTC

D gene: TRBD1
V gene: TRBV4-3
J gene: TRBJ1-2
clone size: NA
CDR3 protein: CASSRDRGSYGYTF
CDR3 DNA: TGCGCCAGCAGCCGAGACAGGGGGAGCTATGGCTACACCTTC

D gene: NA
V gene: TRBV2
J gene: TRBJ2-3
clone size: NA
CDR3 protein: CASSESGSDTDTQYF
CDR3 DNA: TGTGCCAGCAGTGAATCAGGGTCGGACACAGATACGCAGTATTTT

D gene: TRBD1
V gene: TRBV27
J gene: TRBJ2-3
clone size: NA
CDR3 protein: CASSSGTGGVNTQYF
CDR3 DNA: TGTGCCAGCAGTTCGGGGACAGGGGGCGTAAATACGCAGTATTTT

D gene: TRBD1
V gene: TRBV7-2
J gene: TRBJ1-2
clone size: NA
CDR3 protein: CASSRRDPGGGGGYTF
CDR3 DNA: TGTGCCAGCAGTAGACGCGATCCAGGGGGAGGAGGAGGCTACACCTTC

D gene: NA
V gene: TRBV27
J gene: TRBJ1-1
clone size: NA
CDR3 protein: CASNPTGRTEAFF
CDR3 DNA: TGTGCCAGCAACCCGACCGGGCGAACTGAAGCTTTCTTT

D gene: NA
V gene: TRBV10-2
J gene: TRBJ2-5
clone size: NA
CDR3 protein: CASSEGIVGQETQYF
CDR3 DNA: TGCGCCAGCAGTGAGGGAATAGTTGGACAAGAGACCCAGTACTTC

D gene: NA
V gene: TRBV29-1
J gene: TRBJ1-1
clone size: few
CDR3 protein: CSVDRGNTEAFF
CDR3 DNA: TGCAGCGTTGACAGGGGGAACACTGAAGCTTTCTTT

D gene: NA
V gene: TRBV2
J gene: TRBJ2-2
clone size: NA
CDR3 protein: CASRKAPGELFF
CDR3 DNA: TGTGCCAGCAGAAAGGCCCCCGGGGAGCTGTTTTTT

D gene: NA
V gene: TRBV4-3
J gene: TRBJ2-3
clone size: NA
CDR3 protein: CASSQVPGGTDTQYF
CDR3 DNA: TGCGCCAGCAGCCAAGTTCCCGGGGGCACAGATACGCAGTATTTT

D gene: NA
V gene: TRBV5-4
J gene: TRBJ1-4
clone size: NA
CDR3 protein: CASSRDTDATNEKLFF
CDR3 DNA: TGTGCCAGCAGCAGGGACACGGATGCAACTAATGAAAAACTGTTTTTT

D gene: NA
V gene: TRBV15
J gene: TRBJ1-5
clone size: NA
CDR3 protein: CATSRDLGEQLNQPQHF
CDR3 DNA: TGTGCCACCAGCAGAGATCTGGGGGAACAGCTTAATCAGCCCCAGCATTTT

D gene: TRBD2
V gene: TRBV2
J gene: TRBJ2-3
clone size: NA
CDR3 protein: CASRGGTSGRDTQYF
CDR3 DNA: TGTGCCAGCAGGGGGGGGACTAGCGGCCGGGATACGCAGTATTTT

D gene: NA
V gene: TRBV6-5
J gene: TRBJ1-1
clone size: NA
CDR3 protein: CASRTWGNTEAFF
CDR3 DNA: TGTGCCAGCAGGACTTGGGGAAACACTGAAGCTTTCTTT

D gene: NA
V gene: TRBV7-2
J gene: TRBJ2-2
clone size: NA
CDR3 protein: CASSLSLNTGELFF
CDR3 DNA: TGTGCCAGCAGCCTCTCTTTAAACACCGGGGAGCTGTTTTTT

D gene: TRBD2
V gene: TRBV7-9
J gene: TRBJ2-1
clone size: NA
CDR3 protein: CASSLVGRALSYNEQFF
CDR3 DNA: TGTGCCAGCAGCTTAGTCGGGAGGGCCCTCTCCTACAATGAGCAGTTCTTC

D gene: TRBD1
V gene: TRBV11-2
J gene: TRBJ1-3
clone size: NA
CDR3 protein: CASSPGWDRGNTIYF
CDR3 DNA: TGTGCCAGCAGCCCTGGCTGGGACAGGGGGAACACCATATATTTT

D gene: TRBD1
V gene: TRBV27
J gene: TRBJ2-2
clone size: NA
CDR3 protein: CASSRQGAPTGELFF
CDR3 DNA: TGTGCCAGCAGTAGACAGGGGGCCCCCACCGGGGAGCTGTTTTTT

D gene: NA
V gene: TRBV7-8
J gene: TRBJ1-6
clone size: few
CDR3 protein: CASSPGEASPLHF
CDR3 DNA: TGTGCCAGCAGCCCCGGGGAGGCTTCACCCCTCCACTTT

D gene: NA
V gene: TRBV27
J gene: TRBJ1-6
clone size: NA
CDR3 protein: CASSRSRTVSSPLHF
CDR3 DNA: TGTGCCAGCAGTCGCTCCAGGACAGTCTCTTCACCCCTCCACTTT

D gene: TRBD1
V gene: TRBV2
J gene: TRBJ2-4
clone size: NA
CDR3 protein: CASGYTGVAKNIQYF
CDR3 DNA: TGTGCCAGCGGATATACAGGGGTTGCCAAAAACATTCAGTACTTC

D gene: NA
V gene: TRBV11-2
J gene: TRBJ1-1
clone size: NA
CDR3 protein: CASSLDRGEAFF
CDR3 DNA: TGTGCCAGCAGCTTAGACCGGGGTGAAGCTTTCTTT

D gene: NA
V gene: TRBV30
J gene: TRBJ2-4
clone size: NA
CDR3 protein: CAWMQEDIQYF
CDR3 DNA: TGTGCCTGGATGCAGGAGGACATTCAGTACTTC

D gene: NA
V gene: TRBV7-3
J gene: TRBJ2-2
clone size: NA
CDR3 protein: CASSLHRATGELFF
CDR3 DNA: TGTGCCAGCAGCCTCCACAGGGCCACCGGGGAGCTGTTTTTT

D gene: TRBD1
V gene: TRBV7-2
J gene: TRBJ2-7
clone size: NA
CDR3 protein: CASSFHTLGQGALGQYF
CDR3 DNA: TGTGCCAGCAGCTTCCACACCCTGGGACAGGGGGCTTTGGGGCAGTACTTC

D gene: NA
V gene: TRBV5-1
J gene: TRBJ2-3
clone size: NA
CDR3 protein: CASSLGTVTDTQYF
CDR3 DNA: TGCGCCAGCAGCCTAGGGACGGTCACAGATACGCAGTATTTT

D gene: NA
V gene: TRBV10-3
J gene: TRBJ1-1
clone size: few
CDR3 protein: CAISEGSGTEAFF
CDR3 DNA: TGTGCCATCAGTGAAGGTAGTGGCACTGAAGCTTTCTTT

D gene: NA
V gene: TRBV2
J gene: TRBJ1-1
clone size: NA
CDR3 protein: CASSWTASNTEAFF
CDR3 DNA: TGTGCCAGTTCCTGGACAGCCTCGAACACTGAAGCTTTCTTT

D gene: NA
V gene: TRBV4-2
J gene: TRBJ1-5
clone size: NA
CDR3 protein: CASSQVGRDNQPQHF
CDR3 DNA: TGTGCCAGCAGCCAAGTGGGCAGGGACAATCAGCCCCAGCATTTT

D gene: NA
V gene: TRBV2
J gene: TRBJ2-7
clone size: NA
CDR3 protein: CASSGTAAYEQYF
CDR3 DNA: TGTGCCAGCAGTGGGACAGCTGCCTACGAGCAGTACTTC

D gene: NA
V gene: TRBV6-1
J gene: TRBJ1-4
clone size: NA
CDR3 protein: CASSEGYGGFAEKLFF
CDR3 DNA: TGTGCCAGCAGTGAAGGCTACGGGGGGTTTGCTGAAAAACTGTTTTTT

D gene: TRBD1
V gene: TRBV7-2
J gene: TRBJ1-6
clone size: NA
CDR3 protein: CASSSGNRGLSPLHF
CDR3 DNA: TGTGCCAGCAGCTCCGGAAACAGGGGGTTGTCACCCCTCCACTTT

D gene: NA
V gene: TRBV5-1
J gene: TRBJ1-1
clone size: once
CDR3 protein: CASSLGSTGPFNTEAFF
CDR3 DNA: TGCGCCAGCAGCTTGGGATCGACAGGACCCTTTAACACTGAAGCTTTCTTT

D gene: TRBD2
V gene: TRBV29-1
J gene: TRBJ2-7
clone size: NA
CDR3 protein: CSVEVRGTRGRDGYEQYF
CDR3 DNA: TGCAGCGTTGAAGTCCGAGGGACTAGGGGCCGAGACGGCTACGAGCAGTACTTC

D gene: TRBD2
V gene: TRBV11-2
J gene: TRBJ2-1
clone size: NA
CDR3 protein: CASSYGRGTNEQFF
CDR3 DNA: TGTGCCAGCAGCTACGGGCGGGGGACCAATGAGCAGTTCTTC

D gene: NA
V gene: TRBV5-4
J gene: TRBJ2-6
clone size: NA
CDR3 protein: CASRLTGSGANVLTF
CDR3 DNA: TGTGCCAGCAGGCTTACAGGGTCTGGGGCCAACGTCCTGACTTTC

D gene: NA
V gene: TRBV2
J gene: TRBJ1-1
clone size: NA
CDR3 protein: CASSERELNTEAFF
CDR3 DNA: TGTGCCAGCAGTGAAAGGGAGCTGAACACTGAAGCTTTCTTT

D gene: TRBD1
V gene: TRBV5-4
J gene: TRBJ2-5
clone size: once
CDR3 protein: CASSSPTGGSQETQYF
CDR3 DNA: TGTGCCAGCAGCTCCCCAACAGGGGGAAGTCAAGAGACCCAGTACTTC

D gene: NA
V gene: TRBV5-1
J gene: TRBJ2-5
clone size: NA
CDR3 protein: CASRSGPTIQETQYF
CDR3 DNA: TGCGCCAGCAGGTCCGGGCCTACCATCCAAGAGACCCAGTACTTC

D gene: TRBD1
V gene: TRBV10-2
J gene: TRBJ1-1
clone size: NA
CDR3 protein: CASTDIAGGLPTNTEAFF
CDR3 DNA: TGCGCCAGCACCGACATCGCAGGGGGCCTCCCAACTAACACTGAAGCTTTCTTT

D gene: NA
V gene: TRBV19
J gene: TRBJ1-5
clone size: NA
CDR3 protein: CAIRQESQPQHF
CDR3 DNA: TGTGCCATAAGACAGGAGAGCCAGCCCCAGCATTTT

D gene: NA
V gene: TRBV9
J gene: TRBJ2-6
clone size: once
CDR3 protein: CASSAQFSGANVLTF
CDR3 DNA: TGTGCCAGCAGCGCCCAATTTTCTGGGGCCAACGTCCTGACTTTC

D gene: TRBD1
V gene: TRBV5-4
J gene: TRBJ1-1
clone size: few
CDR3 protein: CASFEGGMNTEAFF
CDR3 DNA: TGTGCCAGCTTTGAAGGGGGCATGAACACTGAAGCTTTCTTT

D gene: TRBD2
V gene: TRBV7-2
J gene: TRBJ2-7
clone size: NA
CDR3 protein: CASSPGQLAGGSSYEQYF
CDR3 DNA: TGTGCCAGCAGCCCGGGGCAACTAGCGGGAGGCAGCTCCTACGAGCAGTACTTC

D gene: NA
V gene: TRBV7-2
J gene: TRBJ2-5
clone size: NA
CDR3 protein: CASSLQPGVETQYF
CDR3 DNA: TGTGCCAGCAGCCTCCAACCGGGGGTCGAGACCCAGTACTTC